The 6 T cell receptor beta chains below were found in one sample sequenced in a study of cytomegalovirus exposure and HLA in healthy donors. Data came from immunoSEQ multiplex PCR; TCRdb stores just in-frame clones and leaves some out. Among some 170,000 clones listed, just under 85% were seen once. The sequenced sample consisted of PBMCs. All receptors derive from a man aged 25-40 years in good health and CMV-seropositive.

In DNA, the CDR3 is TGTGCCAGCAGAAGCCTCTGGGGACAGGGGAACTCTGGGGCCAACGTCCTGACTTTC. It encodes CASRSLWGQGNSGANVLTF. The chain uses TRBV9 and TRBJ2-6, with 10 bases that match TRBD1. Germline V gene data show CDR1 as SGDLS and CDR2 as YYNGEE. V lost 5 bases, J lost 0 bases, and 11 bases stayed unmatched. The CDR3 is 19 amino acids.

This rearrangement joins TRBV19 to TRBJ2-7; D call uncertain. Trimming removed 4 bases from V and 2 bases from J, with 12 bases in between. The CDR3 is 14 amino acids. The germline V gene encodes CDR1 LNHDA and CDR2 SQIVND (reference sequence). The CDR3 spells CASSTGPEPYEQYF. The CDR3 DNA is TGTGCCAGTAGTACCGGTCCCGAACCCTACGAGCAGTACTTC.

V is TRBV27 and J is TRBJ2-3; maybe TRBD2 (6 bases). CDR1 MNHEY and CDR2 SMNVEV come from the germline V gene (reference sequence). The CDR3 has 15 residues. The V gene lost 4 bases and the J gene lost 2 bases, with 13 bases spanning the gap. In DNA form, the CDR3 reads TGTGCCAGCAGTTCTATCCGGGGGTCCACAGATACGCAGTATTTT. Translated: CASSSIRGSTDTQYF.

This chain connects TRBV10-3 to TRBJ1-5, with 9 bases aligning to TRBD1. The junction had 6 bases not matched to a gene; V was cut back by 4 bases and J by 2 bases. The CDR3 is 16 amino acids. The germline V gene encodes CDR1 ENHRY and CDR2 SYGVKD. As DNA, the CDR3 is TGTGCCATCAGTGCCAGGGGGACAGGGCGCAATCAGCCCCAGCATTTT. Its translation is CAISARGTGRNQPQHF.

The gene calls are TRBV7-9 and TRBJ1-2; maybe TRBD1 (6 bases). V was shortened by 5 bases and J by 3 bases, with 19 bases between the two germline ends. Per germline, CDR1 SEHNR and CDR2 FQNEAQ (reference sequence). This CDR3 comprises 16 residues. The CDR3 DNA is TGTGCCAGCAGCCCTACACAGGGAGAGGTGGACTATGGCTACACCTTC. This codes for CASSPTQGEVDYGYTF.

In its sample, this clone was seen a few times. This chain uses TRBV30 with TRBJ1-5, with no clear D. Germline-derived CDR1 and CDR2 are GTSNPN and SVGIG (reference sequence). V lost 1 base to trimming and J lost 5 bases, with 9 bases between them. The CDR3 has 13 residues. Written as DNA, the CDR3 is TGTGCCTGGAGTGCCCACTCGGATCAGCCCCAGCATTTT. This gives the protein CAWSAHSDQPQHF.